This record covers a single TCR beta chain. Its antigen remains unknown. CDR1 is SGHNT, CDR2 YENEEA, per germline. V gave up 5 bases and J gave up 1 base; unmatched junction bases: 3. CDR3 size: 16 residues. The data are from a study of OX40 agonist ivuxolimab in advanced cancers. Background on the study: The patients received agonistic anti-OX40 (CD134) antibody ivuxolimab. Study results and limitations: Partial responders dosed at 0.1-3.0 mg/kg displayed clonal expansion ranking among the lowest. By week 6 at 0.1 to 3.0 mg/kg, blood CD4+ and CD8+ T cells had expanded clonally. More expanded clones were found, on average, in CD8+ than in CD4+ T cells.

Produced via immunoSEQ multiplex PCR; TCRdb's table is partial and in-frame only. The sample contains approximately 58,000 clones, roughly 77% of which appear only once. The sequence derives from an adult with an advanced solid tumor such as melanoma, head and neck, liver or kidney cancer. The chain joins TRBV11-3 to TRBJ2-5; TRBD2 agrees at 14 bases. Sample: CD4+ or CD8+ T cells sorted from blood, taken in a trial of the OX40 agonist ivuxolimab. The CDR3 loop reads CASSRGLAGAQETQYF. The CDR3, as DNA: TGTGCCAGCAGCCGGGGACTAGCGGGAGCCCAAGAGACCCAGTACTTC. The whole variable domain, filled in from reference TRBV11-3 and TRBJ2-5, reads EAGVVQSPRYKIIEKKQPVAFWCNPISGHNTLYWYLQNLGQGPELLIRYENEEAVDDSQLPKDRFSAERLKGVDSTLKIQPAELGDSAVYLCASSRGLAGAQETQYFGPGTRLLVL.